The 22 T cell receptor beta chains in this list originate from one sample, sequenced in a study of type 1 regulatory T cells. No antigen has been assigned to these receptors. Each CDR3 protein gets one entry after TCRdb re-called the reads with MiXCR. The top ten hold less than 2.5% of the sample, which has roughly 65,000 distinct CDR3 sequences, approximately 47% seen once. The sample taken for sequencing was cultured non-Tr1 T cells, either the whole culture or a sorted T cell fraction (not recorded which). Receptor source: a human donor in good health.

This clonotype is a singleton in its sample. This CDR3 reads CASGPGPSPGANVLTF. CDR3 nucleotide sequence: TGTGCCAGCGGGCCGGGACCTAGTCCTGGGGCCAACGTCCTGACTTTC. This chain links TRBV12-3 or TRBV12-4 with TRBJ2-6; D might be TRBD1 or TRBD2, each matching 5 bases. The germline V and J ends were trimmed by 8 bases and 2 bases, with 16 bases remaining between them. This CDR3 contains 16 residues.

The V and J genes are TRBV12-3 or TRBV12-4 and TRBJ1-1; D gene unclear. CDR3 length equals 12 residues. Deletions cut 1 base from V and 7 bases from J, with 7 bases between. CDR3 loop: CASSLGGIEAFF. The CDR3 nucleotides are TGTGCCAGCAGTTTAGGGGGAATTGAAGCTTTCTTT.

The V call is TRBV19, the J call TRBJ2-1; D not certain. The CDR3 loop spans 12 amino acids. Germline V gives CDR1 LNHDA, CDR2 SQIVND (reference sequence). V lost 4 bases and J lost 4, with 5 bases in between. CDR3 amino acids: CASSRSYNEQFF. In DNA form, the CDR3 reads TGTGCCAGTAGTAGAAGTTACAATGAGCAGTTCTTC.

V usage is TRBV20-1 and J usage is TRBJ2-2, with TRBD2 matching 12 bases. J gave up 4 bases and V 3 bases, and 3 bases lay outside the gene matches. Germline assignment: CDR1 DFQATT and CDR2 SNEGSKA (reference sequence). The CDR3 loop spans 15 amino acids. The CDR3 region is CSARTSGGLTGELFF. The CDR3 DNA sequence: TGCAGTGCTAGGACTAGCGGGGGCCTCACCGGGGAGCTGTTTTTT.

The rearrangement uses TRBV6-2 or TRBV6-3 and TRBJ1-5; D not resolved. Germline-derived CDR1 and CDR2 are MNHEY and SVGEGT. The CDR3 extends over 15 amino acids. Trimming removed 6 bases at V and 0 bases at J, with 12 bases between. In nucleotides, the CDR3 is TGTGCCAGCAGCCAGACTGCCTATAGCAATCAGCCCCAGCATTTT. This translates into CASSQTAYSNQPQHF.

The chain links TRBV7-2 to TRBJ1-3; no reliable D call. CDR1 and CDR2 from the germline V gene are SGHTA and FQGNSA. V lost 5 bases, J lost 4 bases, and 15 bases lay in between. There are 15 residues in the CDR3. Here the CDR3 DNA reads TGTGCCAGCAGCCTCGAAGTATTCTCCGGAAACACCATATATTTT. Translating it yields CASSLEVFSGNTIYF.

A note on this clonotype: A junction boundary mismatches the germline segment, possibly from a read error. The CDR3 DNA sequence: TGTGCCAGCAGGGAAGTGAGGACAGGGCTAATCGGGGAGCTGTTTTTT. This codes for CASREVRTGLIGELFF. This chain links TRBV2 with TRBJ2-2; 8 positions match TRBD1. Germline V gene lookup returns CDR1 SNHLY and CDR2 FYNNEI. This CDR3 is 16 amino acids long.

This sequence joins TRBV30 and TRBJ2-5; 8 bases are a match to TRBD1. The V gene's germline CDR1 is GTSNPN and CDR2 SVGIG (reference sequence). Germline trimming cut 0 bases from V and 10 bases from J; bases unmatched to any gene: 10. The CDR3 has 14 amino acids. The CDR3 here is CAWSVAGGRGDQYF. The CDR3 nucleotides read TGTGCCTGGAGTGTAGCAGGGGGCCGCGGAGACCAGTACTTC.

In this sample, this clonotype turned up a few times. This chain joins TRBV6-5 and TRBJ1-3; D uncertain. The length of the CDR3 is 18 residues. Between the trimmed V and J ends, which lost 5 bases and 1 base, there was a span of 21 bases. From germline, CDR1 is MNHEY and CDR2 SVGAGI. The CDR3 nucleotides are TGTGCCAGCAGTCCCAGGTGGGGTAGTGGTTCGTCTGGAAACACCATATATTTT. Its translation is CASSPRWGSGSSGNTIYF.

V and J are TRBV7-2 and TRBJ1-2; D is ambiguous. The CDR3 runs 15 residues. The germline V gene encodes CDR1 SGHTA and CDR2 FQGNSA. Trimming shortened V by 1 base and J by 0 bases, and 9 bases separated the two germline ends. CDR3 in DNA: TGTGCCAGCAGCTTAGGTCGGGAAGCTAACTATGGCTACACCTTC. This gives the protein CASSLGREANYGYTF.

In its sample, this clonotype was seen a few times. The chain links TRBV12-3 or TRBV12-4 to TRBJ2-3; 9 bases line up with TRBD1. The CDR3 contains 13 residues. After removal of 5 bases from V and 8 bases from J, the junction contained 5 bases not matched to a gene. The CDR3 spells CASSPTTGGTQYF. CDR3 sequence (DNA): TGTGCCAGCAGTCCCACGACAGGGGGTACGCAGTATTTT.

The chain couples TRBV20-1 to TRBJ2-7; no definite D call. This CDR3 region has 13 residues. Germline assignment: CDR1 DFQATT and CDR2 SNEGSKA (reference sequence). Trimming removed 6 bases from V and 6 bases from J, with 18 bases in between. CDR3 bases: TGCAGTGCCAAAGAAACCCATTCCGGCGAGCAGTACTTC. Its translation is CSAKETHSGEQYF.

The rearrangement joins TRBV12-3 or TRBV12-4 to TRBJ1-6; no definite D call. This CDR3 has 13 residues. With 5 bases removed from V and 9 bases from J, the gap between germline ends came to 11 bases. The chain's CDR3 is CASSPQLVSPLHF. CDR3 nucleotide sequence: TGTGCCAGCAGTCCCCAATTGGTTTCACCCCTCCACTTT.

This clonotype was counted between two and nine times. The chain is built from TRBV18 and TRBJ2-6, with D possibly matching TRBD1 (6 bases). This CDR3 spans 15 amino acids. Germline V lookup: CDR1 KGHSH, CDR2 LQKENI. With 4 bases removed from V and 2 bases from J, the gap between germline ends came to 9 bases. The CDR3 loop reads CASSLDRAGANVLTF. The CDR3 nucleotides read TGTGCCAGCTCACTGGACAGAGCTGGGGCCAACGTCCTGACTTTC.

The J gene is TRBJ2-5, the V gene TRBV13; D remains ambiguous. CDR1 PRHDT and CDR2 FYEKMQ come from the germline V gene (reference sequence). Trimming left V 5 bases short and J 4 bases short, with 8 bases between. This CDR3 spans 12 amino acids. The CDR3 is CASSVRRETQYF. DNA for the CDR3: TGTGCCAGCAGCGTGCGTCGAGAGACCCAGTACTTC.

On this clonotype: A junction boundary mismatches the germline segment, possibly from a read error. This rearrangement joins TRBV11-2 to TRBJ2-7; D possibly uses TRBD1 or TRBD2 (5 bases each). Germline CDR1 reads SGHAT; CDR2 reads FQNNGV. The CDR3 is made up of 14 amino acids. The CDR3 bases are TGTGCCAGCAGCTCCGGGGCCCTCTCCTTCGAGCAGTACTTC. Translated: CASSSGALSFEQYF.

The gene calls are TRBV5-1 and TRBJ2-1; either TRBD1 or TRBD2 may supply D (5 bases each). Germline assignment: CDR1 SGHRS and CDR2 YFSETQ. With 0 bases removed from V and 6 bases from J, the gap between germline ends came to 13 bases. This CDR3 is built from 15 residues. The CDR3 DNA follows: TGCGCCAGCAGCTTGGGGGACCCCCGAGGCAATGAGCAGTTCTTC. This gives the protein CASSLGDPRGNEQFF.

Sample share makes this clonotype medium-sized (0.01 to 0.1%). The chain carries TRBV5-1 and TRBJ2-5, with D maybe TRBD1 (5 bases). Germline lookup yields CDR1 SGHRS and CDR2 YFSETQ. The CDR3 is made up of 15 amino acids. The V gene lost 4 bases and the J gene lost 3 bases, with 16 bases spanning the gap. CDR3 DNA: TGCGCCAGCAGCGAAACGACGCTACAGGAAGAGACCCAGTACTTC. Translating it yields CASSETTLQEETQYF.

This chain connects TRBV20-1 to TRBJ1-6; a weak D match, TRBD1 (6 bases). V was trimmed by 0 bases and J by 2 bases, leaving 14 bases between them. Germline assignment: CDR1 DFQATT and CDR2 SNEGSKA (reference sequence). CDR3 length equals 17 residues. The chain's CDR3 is CSAREGRGLTYNSPLHF. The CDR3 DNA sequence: TGCAGTGCTAGAGAGGGCAGGGGACTTACCTATAATTCACCCCTCCACTTT.

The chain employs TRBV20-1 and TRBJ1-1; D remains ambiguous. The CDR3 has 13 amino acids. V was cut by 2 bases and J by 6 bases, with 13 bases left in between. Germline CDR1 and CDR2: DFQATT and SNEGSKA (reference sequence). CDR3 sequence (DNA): TGCAGTGCTAGACAGCCGAAAGTCGCTGAAGCTTTCTTT. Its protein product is CSARQPKVAEAFF.

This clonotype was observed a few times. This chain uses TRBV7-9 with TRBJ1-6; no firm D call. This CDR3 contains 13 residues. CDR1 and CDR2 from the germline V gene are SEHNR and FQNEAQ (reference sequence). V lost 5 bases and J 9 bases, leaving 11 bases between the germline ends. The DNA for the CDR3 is TGTGCCAGCAGCGACGAGGGTACTTCACCCCTCCACTTT. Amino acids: CASSDEGTSPLHF.

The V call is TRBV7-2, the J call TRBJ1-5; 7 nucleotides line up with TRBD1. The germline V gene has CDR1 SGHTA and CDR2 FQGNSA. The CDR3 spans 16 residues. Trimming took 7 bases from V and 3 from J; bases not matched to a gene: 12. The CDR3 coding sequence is TGTGCCAGCACCCCCGGACAGGCGGGCCCCAATCAGCCCCAGCATTTT. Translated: CASTPGQAGPNQPQHF.